This section outlines one T cell receptor (beta chain) sequence together with its context. The clone's antigen remains unknown. The sample holds no much larger clone one base away, and base qualities are not on file. Collaborating institutions collected whole blood in K2EDTA tubes following their own protocols. Collaborator samples were shipped for TCRbeta analysis as frozen whole blood, isolated PBMCs, or DNA extracted from either sample type. This sample was taken from a study of blood T cell repertoires in COVID-19 (dated by TCRdb to the early 2020s). Background for the entire study: Collaborator samples came from the United States, Italy and Spain and covered acute and convalescent phases of COVID-19. The sample metadata nearly always contained a de-identified subject ID, COVID-19 status, age in years and sex. The material from the prospective study consisted of cDNA or gDNA derived from T cells, B-cell-depleted T cells, or PBMCs. Samples came from the ongoing ImmuneRACE study (first 160 participants) plus 1,254 subjects from 6 global collaborators. Deeply sampled blood TCRbeta repertoires from subjects exposed to, actively infected with, or recovered from COVID-19 were included in the dataset. Where available, HLA class I and class II types were taken from metadata supplied by the sample provider and were not determined by assay-based typing. The repertoires were released in a freely available public database meant as a resource for research on the immune response to SARS-CoV-2.

The paper as a whole reports these results and caveats: Clinical and demographic metadata were provided uncurated, with the amount varying by source and participant.

The immunoSEQ Assay, a bias-controlled multiplex PCR, was used to amplify TCRbeta CDR3 regions from genomic DNA. From the authors' description of their analysis: The number of nucleated cells in each sample was estimated from the amplification of reference gene primers within the assay. To quantify the absolute abundance of each unique TCRbeta CDR3 rearrangement, sequence reads were collapsed and filtered. For each sample, productive Simpson clonality was calculated as the square root of Simpson's diversity index over productive rearrangements. The table was pulled from immuneACCESS by TCRdb, which kept in-frame rearrangements only. Such tables lose some clones; where checked, under half of the loss comes from unresolved V genes, and the rest has no known cause. Clone size and V and J calls were adopted from that table, with D and trimming inferred from the DNA. This sample is represented by fewer than 50,000 clones; around 80% of them were singletons. 44% of the sample is held by the ten biggest clonotypes.

Measured from the cysteine to the phenylalanine, the CDR3 is 12 residues long. Only the CDR3 region is kept as DNA, spanning 36 bases read in frame from base 1. The germline V gene specifies MDHEN as CDR1 and SYDVKM as CDR2. The germline ends are 9 bases apart after V is trimmed by 6 bases and J by 3 bases. The rearrangement combines TRBV28 with TRBJ2-7; the D gene is unclear. This clonotype was obtained from a woman older than 75 with active or convalescent COVID-19. Sequencing used peripheral blood. The CDR3 protein: CASSPHGYEQYF. At the DNA level, the sequence is TGTGCCAGCAGCCCCCACGGCTACGAGCAGTACTTC.